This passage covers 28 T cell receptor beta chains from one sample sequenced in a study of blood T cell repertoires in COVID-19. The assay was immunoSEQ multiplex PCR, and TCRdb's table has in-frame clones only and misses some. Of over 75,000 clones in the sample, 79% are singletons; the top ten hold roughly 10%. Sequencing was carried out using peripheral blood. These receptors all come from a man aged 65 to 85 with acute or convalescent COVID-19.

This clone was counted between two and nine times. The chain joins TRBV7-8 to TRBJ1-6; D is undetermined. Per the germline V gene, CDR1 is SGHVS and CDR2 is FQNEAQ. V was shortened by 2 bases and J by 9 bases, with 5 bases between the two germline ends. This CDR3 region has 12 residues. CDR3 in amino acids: CASSLPSSPLHF. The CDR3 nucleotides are TGTGCCAGCAGCTTACCTTCTTCACCCCTCCACTTT. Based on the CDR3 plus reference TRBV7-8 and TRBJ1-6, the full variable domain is GAGVSQSPRYKVAKRGQDVALRCDPISGHVSLFWYQQALGQGPEFLTYFQNEAQLDKSGLPSDRFFAERPEGSVSTLKIQRTQQEDSAVYLCASSLPSSPLHFGNGTRLTVT.

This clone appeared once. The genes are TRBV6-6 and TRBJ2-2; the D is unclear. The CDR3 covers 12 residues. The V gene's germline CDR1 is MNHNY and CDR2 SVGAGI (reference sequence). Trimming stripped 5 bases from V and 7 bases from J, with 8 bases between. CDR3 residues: CASSPVNGELFF. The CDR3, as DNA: TGTGCCAGCAGTCCGGTTAACGGGGAGCTGTTTTTT.

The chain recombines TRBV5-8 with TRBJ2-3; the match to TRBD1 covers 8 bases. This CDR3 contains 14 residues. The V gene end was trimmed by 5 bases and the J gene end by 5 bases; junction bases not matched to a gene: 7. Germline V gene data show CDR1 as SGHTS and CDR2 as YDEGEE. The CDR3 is CASSSRQGKDTQYF. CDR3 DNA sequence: TGTGCCAGCAGTTCTAGACAGGGGAAAGATACGCAGTATTTT. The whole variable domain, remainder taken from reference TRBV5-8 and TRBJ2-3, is EAGVTQSPTHLIKTRGQQATLRCSPISGHTSVYWYQQALGLGLQFLLWYDEGEERNRGNFPPRFSGRQFPNYSSELNVNALELEDSALYLCASSSRQGKDTQYFGPGTRLTVL.

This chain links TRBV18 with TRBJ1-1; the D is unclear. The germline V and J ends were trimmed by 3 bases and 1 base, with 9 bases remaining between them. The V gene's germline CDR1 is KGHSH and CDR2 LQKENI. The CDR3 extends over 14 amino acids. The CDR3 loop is CASSPLATNTEAFF. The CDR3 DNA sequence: TGTGCCAGCTCACCCCTAGCAACGAACACTGAAGCTTTCTTT. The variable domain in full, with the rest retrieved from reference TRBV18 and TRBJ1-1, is NAGVMQNPRHLVRRRGQEARLRCSPMKGHSHVYWYRQLPEEGLKFMVYLQKENIIDESGMPKERFSAEFPKEGPSILRIQQVVRGDSAAYFCASSPLATNTEAFFGQGTRLTVV.

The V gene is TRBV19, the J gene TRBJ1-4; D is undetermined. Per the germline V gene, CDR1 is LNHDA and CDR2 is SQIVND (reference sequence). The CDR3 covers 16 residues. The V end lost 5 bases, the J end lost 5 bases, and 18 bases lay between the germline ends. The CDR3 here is CASSPSARKTNEKLFF. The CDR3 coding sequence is TGTGCCAGTAGTCCCTCGGCTCGGAAGACAAATGAAAAACTGTTTTTT.

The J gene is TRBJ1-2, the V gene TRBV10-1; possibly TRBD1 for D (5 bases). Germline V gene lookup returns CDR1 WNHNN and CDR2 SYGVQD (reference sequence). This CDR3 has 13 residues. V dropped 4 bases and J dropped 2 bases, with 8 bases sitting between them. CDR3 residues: CASSVSGNYGYTF. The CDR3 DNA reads TGCGCCAGCAGTGTATCAGGGAACTATGGCTACACCTTC.

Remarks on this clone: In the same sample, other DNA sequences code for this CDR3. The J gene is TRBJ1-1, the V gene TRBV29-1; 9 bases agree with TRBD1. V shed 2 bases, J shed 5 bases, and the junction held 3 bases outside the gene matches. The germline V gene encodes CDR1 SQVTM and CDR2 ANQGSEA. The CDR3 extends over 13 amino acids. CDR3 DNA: TGCAGCGTTGAAACAGGGGGCACAACTGAAGCTTTCTTT. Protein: CSVETGGTTEAFF.

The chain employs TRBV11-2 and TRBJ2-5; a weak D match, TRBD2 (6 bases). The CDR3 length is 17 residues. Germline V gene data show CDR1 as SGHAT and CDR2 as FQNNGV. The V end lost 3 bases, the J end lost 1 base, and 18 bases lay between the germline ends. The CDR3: CASSFPLGSGPQETQYF. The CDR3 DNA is TGTGCCAGCAGCTTTCCCTTGGGTAGCGGACCCCAAGAGACCCAGTACTTC.

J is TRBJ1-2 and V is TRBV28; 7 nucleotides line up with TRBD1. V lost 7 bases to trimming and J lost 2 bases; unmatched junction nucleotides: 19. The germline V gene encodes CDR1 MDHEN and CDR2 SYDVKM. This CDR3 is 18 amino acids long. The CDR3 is CASTAARDRRPLNYGYTF. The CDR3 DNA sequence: TGTGCCAGCACCGCCGCCCGGGACAGAAGGCCCTTAAACTATGGCTACACCTTC.

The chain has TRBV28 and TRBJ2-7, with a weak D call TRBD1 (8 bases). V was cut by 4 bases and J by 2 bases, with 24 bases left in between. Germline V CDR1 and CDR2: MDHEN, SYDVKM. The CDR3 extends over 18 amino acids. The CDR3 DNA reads TGTGCCAGCAGTTCCCGGGGGGCAGGGGGCCTCCGAACCTACGAGCAGTACTTC. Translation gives CASSSRGAGGLRTYEQYF. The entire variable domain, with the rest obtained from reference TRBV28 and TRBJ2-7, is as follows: DVKVTQSSRYLVKRTGEKVFLECVQDMDHENMFWYRQDPGLGLRLIYFSYDVKMKEKGDIPEGYSVSREKKERFSLILESASTNQTSMYLCASSSRGAGGLRTYEQYFGPGTRLTVT.

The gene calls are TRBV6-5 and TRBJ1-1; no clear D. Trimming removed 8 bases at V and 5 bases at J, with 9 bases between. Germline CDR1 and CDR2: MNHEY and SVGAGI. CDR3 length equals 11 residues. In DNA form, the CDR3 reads TGTGCCAGCGAAGGGAGGACTGAAGCTTTCTTT. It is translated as CASEGRTEAFF.

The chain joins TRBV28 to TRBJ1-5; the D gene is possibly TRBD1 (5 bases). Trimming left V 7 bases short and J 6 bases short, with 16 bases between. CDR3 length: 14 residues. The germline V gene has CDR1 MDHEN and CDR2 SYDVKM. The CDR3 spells CASISGGFGQPQHF. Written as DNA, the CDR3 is TGTGCCAGCATCTCGGGGGGGTTCGGTCAGCCCCAGCATTTT. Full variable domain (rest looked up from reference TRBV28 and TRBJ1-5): DVKVTQSSRYLVKRTGEKVFLECVQDMDHENMFWYRQDPGLGLRLIYFSYDVKMKEKGDIPEGYSVSREKKERFSLILESASTNQTSMYLCASISGGFGQPQHFGDGTRLSIL.

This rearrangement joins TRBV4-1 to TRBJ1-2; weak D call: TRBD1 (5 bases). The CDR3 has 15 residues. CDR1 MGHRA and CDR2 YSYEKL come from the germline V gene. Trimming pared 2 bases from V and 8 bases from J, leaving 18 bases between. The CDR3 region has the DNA TGCGCCAGCAGCCAACCCTCAGGAGGGGCTGGGGGCTACACCTTC. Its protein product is CASSQPSGGAGGYTF.

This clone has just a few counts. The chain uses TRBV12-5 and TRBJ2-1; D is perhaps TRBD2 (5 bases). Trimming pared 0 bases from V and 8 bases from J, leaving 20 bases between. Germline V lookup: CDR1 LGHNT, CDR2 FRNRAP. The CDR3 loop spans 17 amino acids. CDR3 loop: CASGLVRSGLGIHEQFF. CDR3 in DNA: TGTGCTAGTGGTTTGGTACGTTCGGGGTTAGGCATCCATGAGCAGTTCTTC.

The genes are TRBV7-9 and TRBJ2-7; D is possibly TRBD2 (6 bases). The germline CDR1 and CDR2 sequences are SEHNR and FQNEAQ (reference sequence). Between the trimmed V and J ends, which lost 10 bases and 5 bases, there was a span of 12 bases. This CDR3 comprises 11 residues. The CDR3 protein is CATGRRDEQYF. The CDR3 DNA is TGTGCCACTGGGCGGAGGGACGAGCAGTACTTC.

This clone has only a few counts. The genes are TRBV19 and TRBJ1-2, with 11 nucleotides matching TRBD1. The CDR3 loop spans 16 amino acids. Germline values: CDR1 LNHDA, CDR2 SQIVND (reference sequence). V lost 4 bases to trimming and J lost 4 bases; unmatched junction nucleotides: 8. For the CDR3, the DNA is TGTGCCAGTAGTACATCCGGGACAGGGGGAGGCTATGGCTACACCTTC. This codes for CASSTSGTGGGYGYTF.

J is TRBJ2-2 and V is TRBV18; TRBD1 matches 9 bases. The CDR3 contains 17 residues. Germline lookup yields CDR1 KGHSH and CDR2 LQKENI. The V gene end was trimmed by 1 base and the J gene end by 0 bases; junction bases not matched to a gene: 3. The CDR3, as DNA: TGTGCCAGCTCACCACTTCGGACAGGGGCGAACACCGGGGAGCTGTTTTTT. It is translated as CASSPLRTGANTGELFF.

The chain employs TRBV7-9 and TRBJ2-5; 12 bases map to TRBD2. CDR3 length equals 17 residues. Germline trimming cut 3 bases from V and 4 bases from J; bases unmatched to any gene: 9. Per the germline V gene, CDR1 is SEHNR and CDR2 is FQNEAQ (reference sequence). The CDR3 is CASSFRTSGGPGETQYF. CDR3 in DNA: TGTGCCAGCAGCTTCCGCACTAGCGGGGGGCCGGGAGAGACCCAGTACTTC.

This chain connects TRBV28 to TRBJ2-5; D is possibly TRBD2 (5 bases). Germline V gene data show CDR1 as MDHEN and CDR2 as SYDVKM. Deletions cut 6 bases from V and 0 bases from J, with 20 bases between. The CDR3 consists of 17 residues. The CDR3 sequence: CASRTRLGGPYQETQYF. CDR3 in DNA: TGTGCCAGCAGGACCCGTCTGGGCGGGCCGTACCAAGAGACCCAGTACTTC.

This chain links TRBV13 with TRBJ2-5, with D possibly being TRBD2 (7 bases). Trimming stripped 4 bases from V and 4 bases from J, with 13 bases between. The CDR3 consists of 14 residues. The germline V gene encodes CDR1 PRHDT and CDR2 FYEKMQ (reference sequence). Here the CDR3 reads CASSSGGQGETQYF. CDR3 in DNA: TGTGCCAGCAGCTCGGGGGGCCAGGGAGAGACCCAGTACTTC.

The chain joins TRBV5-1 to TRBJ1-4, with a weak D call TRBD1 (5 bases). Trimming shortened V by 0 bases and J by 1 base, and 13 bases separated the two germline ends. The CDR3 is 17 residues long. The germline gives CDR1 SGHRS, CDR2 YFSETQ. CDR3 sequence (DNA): TGCGCCAGCAGCTTGGGACAGCCAGGCGGAACTAATGAAAAACTGTTTTTT. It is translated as CASSLGQPGGTNEKLFF.

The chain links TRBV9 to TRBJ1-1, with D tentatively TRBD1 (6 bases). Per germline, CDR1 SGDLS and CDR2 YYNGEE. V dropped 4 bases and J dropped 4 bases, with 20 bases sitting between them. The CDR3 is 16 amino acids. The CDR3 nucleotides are TGTGCCAGCAGCCCTACGGGGCTGGGGGCAAGCACTGAAGCTTTCTTT. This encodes CASSPTGLGASTEAFF.

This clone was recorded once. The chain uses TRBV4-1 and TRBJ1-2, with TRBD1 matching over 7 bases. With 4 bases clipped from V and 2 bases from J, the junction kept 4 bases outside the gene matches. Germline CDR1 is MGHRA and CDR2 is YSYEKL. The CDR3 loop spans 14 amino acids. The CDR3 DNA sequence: TGCGCCAGCAGCCGTCCAGGGGGAAACTATGGCTACACCTTC. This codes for CASSRPGGNYGYTF.

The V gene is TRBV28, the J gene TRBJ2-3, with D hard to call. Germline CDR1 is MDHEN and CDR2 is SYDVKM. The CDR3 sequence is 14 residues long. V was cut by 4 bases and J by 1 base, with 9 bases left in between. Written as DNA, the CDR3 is TGTGCCAGCAGTTACCCCCAGGGCACAGATACGCAGTATTTT. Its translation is CASSYPQGTDTQYF.

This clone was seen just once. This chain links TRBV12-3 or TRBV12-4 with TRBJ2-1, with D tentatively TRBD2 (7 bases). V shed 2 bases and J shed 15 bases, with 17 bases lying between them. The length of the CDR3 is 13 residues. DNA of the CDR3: TGTGCCAGCAGTTTAATCTCGGCGGGGGCTGGGTTCTTC. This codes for CASSLISAGAGFF.

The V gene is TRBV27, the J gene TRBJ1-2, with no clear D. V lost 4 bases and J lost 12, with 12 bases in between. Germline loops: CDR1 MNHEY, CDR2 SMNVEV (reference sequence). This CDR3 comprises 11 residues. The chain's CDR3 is CASSSTPLDTF. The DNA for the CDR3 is TGTGCCAGCAGTTCTACCCCTCTAGACACCTTC.

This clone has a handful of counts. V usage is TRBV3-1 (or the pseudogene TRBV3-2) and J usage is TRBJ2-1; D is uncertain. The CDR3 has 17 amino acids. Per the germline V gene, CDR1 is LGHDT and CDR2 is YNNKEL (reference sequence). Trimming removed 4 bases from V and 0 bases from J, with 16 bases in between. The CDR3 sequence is CASSPLVSKSSYNEQFF. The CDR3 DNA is TGTGCCAGCAGCCCCCTTGTGAGCAAGAGCTCCTACAATGAGCAGTTCTTC.

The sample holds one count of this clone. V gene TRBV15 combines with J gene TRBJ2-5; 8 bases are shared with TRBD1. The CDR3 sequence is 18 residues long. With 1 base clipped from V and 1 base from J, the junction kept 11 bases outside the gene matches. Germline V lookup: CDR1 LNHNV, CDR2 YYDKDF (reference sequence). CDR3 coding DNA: TGTGCCACCAGCAGAGTGAGCGGCCAGGGGGCACTCCAAGAGACCCAGTACTTC. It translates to CATSRVSGQGALQETQYF.